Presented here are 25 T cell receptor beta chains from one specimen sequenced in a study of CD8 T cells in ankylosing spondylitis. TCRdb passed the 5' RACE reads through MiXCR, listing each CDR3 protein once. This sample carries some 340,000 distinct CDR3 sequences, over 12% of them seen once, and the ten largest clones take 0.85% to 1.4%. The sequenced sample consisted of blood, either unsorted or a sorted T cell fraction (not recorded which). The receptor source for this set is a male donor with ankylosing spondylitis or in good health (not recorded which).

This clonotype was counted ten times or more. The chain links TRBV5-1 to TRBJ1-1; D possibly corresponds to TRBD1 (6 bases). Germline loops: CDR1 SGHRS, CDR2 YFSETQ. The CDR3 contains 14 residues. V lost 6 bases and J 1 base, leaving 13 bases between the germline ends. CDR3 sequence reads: CASTFQTGNTEAFF. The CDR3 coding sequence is TGCGCCAGCACTTTCCAGACAGGGAACACTGAAGCTTTCTTT.

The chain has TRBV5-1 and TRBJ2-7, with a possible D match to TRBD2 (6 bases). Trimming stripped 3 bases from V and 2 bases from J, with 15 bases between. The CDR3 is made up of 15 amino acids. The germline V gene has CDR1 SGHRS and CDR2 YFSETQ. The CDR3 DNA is TGCGCCAGCAGCTCCCTTGGCGGGGCTACCTACGAGCAGTACTTC. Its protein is CASSSLGGATYEQYF.

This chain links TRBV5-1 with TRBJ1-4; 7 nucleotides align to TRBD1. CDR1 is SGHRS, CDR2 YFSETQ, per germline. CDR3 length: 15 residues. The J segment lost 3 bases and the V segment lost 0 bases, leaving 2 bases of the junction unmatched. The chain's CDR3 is CASSLEGTANEKLFF. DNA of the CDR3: TGCGCCAGCAGCTTGGAAGGGACAGCTAATGAAAAACTGTTTTTT.

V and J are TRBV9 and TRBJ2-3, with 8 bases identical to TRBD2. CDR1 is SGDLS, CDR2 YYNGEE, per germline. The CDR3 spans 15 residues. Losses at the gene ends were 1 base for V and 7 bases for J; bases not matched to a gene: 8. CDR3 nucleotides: TGTGCCAGCAGCGTACTCGGGAGGGCGGGCTATACGCAGTATTTT. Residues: CASSVLGRAGYTQYF.

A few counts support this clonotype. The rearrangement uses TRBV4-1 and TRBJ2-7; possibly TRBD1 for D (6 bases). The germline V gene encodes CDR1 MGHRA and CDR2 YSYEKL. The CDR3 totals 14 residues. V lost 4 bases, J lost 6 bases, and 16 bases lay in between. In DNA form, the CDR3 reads TGCGCCAGCAGCCCTCGACTTCGAGGGGGCGAGCAGTACTTC. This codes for CASSPRLRGGEQYF.

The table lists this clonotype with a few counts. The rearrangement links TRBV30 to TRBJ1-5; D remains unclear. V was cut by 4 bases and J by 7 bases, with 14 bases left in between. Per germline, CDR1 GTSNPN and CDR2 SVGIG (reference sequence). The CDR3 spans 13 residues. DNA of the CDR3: TGTGCCTGGACGGAAAAGGGTGGGCAGCCCCAGCATTTT. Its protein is CAWTEKGGQPQHF.

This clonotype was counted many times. The CDR3: CASSLVRAGVTDTQYF. The DNA of the CDR3 is TGTGCCAGCAGTTTAGTTCGAGCGGGGGTCACAGATACGCAGTATTTT. The chain links TRBV12-3 or TRBV12-4 to TRBJ2-3; 8 bases fit TRBD2. V lost 1 base, J lost 2 bases, and 5 bases stayed unmatched. This CDR3 contains 16 residues.

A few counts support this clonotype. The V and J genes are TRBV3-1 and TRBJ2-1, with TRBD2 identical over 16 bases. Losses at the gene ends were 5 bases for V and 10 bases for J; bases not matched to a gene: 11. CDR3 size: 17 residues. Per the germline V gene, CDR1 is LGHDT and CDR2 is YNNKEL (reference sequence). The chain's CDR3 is CASSAISGTSGRGEQFF. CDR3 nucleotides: TGTGCCAGCAGCGCCATCTCCGGGACTAGCGGGAGGGGAGAGCAGTTCTTC.

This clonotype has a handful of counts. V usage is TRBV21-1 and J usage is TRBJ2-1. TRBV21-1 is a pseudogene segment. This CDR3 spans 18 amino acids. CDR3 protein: CASSKVGRYLLMRNEQFF. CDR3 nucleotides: TGTGCCAGCAGCAAAGTAGGTCGGTACCTCTTGATGAGGAATGAGCAGTTCTTC.

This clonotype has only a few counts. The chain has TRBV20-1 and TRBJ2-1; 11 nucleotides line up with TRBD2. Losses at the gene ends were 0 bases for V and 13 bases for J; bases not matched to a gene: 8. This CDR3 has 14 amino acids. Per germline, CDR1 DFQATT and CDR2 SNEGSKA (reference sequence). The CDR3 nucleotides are TGCAGTGCTAGAGAGCTAGCGGGAGGAAAGAGTCAGTTCTTC. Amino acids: CSARELAGGKSQFF.

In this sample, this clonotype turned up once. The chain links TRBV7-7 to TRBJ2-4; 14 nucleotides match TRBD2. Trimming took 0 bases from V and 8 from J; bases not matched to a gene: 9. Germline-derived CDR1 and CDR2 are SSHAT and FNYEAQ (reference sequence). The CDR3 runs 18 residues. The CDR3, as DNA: TGTGCCAGCAGCTTAGCACCCCTGACTAGCGGGAGGGGGGACATTCAGTACTTC. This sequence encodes CASSLAPLTSGRGDIQYF.

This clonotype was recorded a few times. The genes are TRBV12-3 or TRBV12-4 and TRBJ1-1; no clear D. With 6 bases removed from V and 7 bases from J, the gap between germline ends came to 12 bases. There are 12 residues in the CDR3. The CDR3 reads CASRTTVFEAFF. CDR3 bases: TGTGCCAGCAGAACAACAGTCTTTGAAGCTTTCTTT.

The CDR3 DNA reads TGTGCCAGCAGCTTTAGACAGGGGACCTATGGCTACACCTTC. This encodes CASSFRQGTYGYTF. This chain joins TRBV12-3 or TRBV12-4 and TRBJ1-2; TRBD1 matches 8 bases. The trim removed 6 bases at V and 4 bases at J, leaving 7 bases unmatched. This CDR3 spans 14 amino acids.

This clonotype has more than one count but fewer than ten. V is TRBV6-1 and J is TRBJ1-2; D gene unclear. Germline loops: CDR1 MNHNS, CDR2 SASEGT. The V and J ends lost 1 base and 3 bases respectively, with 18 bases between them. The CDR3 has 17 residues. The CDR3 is CASSEGPALDRDYGYTF. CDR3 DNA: TGTGCCAGCAGTGAAGGCCCGGCCTTGGACCGCGACTATGGCTACACCTTC.

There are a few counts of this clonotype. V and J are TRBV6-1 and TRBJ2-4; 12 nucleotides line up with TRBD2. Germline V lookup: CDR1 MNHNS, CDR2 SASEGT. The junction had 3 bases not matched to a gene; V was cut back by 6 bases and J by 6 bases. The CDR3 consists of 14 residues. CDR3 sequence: CASSEGLAGNIQYF. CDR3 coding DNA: TGTGCCAGCAGCGAGGGACTAGCGGGAAACATTCAGTACTTC.

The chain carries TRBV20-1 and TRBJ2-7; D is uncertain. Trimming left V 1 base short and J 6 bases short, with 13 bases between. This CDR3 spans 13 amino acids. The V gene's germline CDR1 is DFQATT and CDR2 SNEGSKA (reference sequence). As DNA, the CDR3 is TGCAGTGCTAGAGGGGTTGACCTCGCCGAGCAGTACTTC. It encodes CSARGVDLAEQYF.

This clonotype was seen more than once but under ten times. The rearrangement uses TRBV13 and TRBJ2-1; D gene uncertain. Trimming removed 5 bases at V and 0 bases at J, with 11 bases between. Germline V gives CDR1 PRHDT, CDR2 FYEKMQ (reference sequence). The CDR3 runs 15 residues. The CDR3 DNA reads TGTGCCAGCAGCCCCGCTTTCTCCTCCTACAATGAGCAGTTCTTC. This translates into CASSPAFSSYNEQFF.

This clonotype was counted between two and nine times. CDR3 loop: CASSNLAGPYTQYF. The CDR3 DNA reads TGTGCCAGTAGTAACCTAGCGGGACCCTATACGCAGTATTTT. The chain joins TRBV19 to TRBJ2-3; 9 bases are shared with TRBD2. The CDR3 has 14 amino acids. CDR1 is LNHDA, CDR2 SQIVND, per germline (reference sequence). The junction had 6 bases not matched to a gene; V was cut back by 4 bases and J by 7 bases. Filled out from reference TRBV19 and TRBJ2-3, the complete variable domain reads DGGITQSPKYLFRKEGQNVTLSCEQNLNHDAMYWYRQDPGQGLRLIYYSQIVNDFQKGDIAEGYSVSREKKESFPLTVTSAQKNPTAFYLCASSNLAGPYTQYFGPGTRLTVL.

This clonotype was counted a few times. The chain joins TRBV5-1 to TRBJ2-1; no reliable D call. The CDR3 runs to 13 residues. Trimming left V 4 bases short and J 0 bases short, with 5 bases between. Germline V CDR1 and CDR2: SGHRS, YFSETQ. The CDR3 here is CASSRSSYNEQFF. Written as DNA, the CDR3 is TGCGCCAGCAGCAGGAGCTCCTACAATGAGCAGTTCTTC.

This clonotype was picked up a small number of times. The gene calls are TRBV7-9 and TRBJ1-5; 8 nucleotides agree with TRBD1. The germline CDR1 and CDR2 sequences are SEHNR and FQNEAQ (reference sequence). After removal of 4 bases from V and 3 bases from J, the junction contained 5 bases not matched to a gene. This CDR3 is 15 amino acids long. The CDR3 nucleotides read TGTGCCAGCAGCTCGGACAGGGTAAACAATCAGCCCCAGCATTTT. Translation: CASSSDRVNNQPQHF.

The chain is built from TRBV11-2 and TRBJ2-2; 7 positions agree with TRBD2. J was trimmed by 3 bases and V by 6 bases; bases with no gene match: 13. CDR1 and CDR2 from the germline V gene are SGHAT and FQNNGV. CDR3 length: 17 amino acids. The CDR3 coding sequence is TGTGCCAGCAGAACTATAGGCCAGCGGGGAGACACCGGGGAGCTGTTTTTT. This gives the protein CASRTIGQRGDTGELFF.

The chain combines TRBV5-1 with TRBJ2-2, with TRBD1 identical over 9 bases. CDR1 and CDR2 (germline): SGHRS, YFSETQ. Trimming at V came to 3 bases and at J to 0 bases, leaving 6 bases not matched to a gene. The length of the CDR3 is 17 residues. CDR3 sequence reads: CASSYGQGLANTGELFF. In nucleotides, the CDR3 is TGCGCCAGCAGCTACGGACAGGGGCTAGCGAACACCGGGGAGCTGTTTTTT.

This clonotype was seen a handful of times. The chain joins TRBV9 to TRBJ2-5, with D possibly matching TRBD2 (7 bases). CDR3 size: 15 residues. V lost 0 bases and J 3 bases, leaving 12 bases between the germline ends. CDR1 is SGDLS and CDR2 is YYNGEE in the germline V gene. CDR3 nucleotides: TGTGCCAGCAGCGTAGTAGGGGGGGGTGAAGAGACCCAGTACTTC. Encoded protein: CASSVVGGGEETQYF.

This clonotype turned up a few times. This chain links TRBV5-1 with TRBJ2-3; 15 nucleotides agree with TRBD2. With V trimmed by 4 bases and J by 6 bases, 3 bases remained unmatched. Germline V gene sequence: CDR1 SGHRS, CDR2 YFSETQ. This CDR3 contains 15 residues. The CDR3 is CASSRGTSGGDTQYF. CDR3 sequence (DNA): TGCGCCAGCAGCCGGGGGACTAGCGGGGGGGATACGCAGTATTTT.

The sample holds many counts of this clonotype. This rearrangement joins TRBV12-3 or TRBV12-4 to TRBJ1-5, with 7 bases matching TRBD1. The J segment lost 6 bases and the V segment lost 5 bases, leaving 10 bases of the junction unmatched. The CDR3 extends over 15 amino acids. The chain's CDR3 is CASSLRQGLGQPQHF. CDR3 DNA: TGTGCCAGCAGTCTACGACAGGGATTGGGTCAGCCCCAGCATTTT.